This T cell receptor (beta chain) was identified in a study of T cells after yellow fever vaccination. Study overall: Those fractions that held only low numbers of cells were prepared using the SMART-Seq v4 Ultra Low Input RNA kit. Study-wide results and caveats: The secondary response peaked faster, at day 5 versus 15, but was weaker. A large majority of primary-vaccination clones showed up again after the booster (roughly 96% CD4, around 90% CD8).

This CDR3 has 14 residues. Deletions cut 4 bases from V and 2 bases from J, with 6 bases between. Germline CDR1 SGHTA, CDR2 FQGNSA. TCRdb re-derived calls from the 5' RACE reads in MiXCR, one entry per CDR3 protein. The data contain 610,000 or so distinct CDR3 sequences, 12% of them singletons. This clonotype came up many times. Its antigen is unknown. The TCR sequence derives from a man under 40 who received the YFV17D yellow fever vaccine. The sample was PBMCs, taken on the day of the yellow fever booster vaccination. This chain connects TRBV7-2 to TRBJ1-6; D gene uncertain. CDR3 protein: CASSSGTYNSPLHF. The CDR3, as DNA: TGTGCCAGCAGCTCCGGGACCTATAATTCACCCCTCCACTTT.